This T cell receptor (beta chain) was sequenced during a study of response to subunit inactivated influenza vaccine. Study-wide results and limits: Each seasonal flu vaccination may recruit only limited new T cells, authors suggested.

The length of the CDR3 is 14 residues. V was shortened by 5 bases and J by 7 bases, with 15 bases between the two germline ends. This clonotype was recorded at least ten times. Its antigen is still unknown. TCRdb passed the RT-PCR reads through MiXCR, listing each CDR3 protein once. The sample includes 650,000 or so distinct CDR3 sequences, about 15% of them seen just once. The source was PBMCs from blood, collected roughly 15 days before vaccination. The receptor was isolated from a man aged 45-65 years who received an inactivated influenza vaccine. The chain employs TRBV12-3 or TRBV12-4 and TRBJ2-1, with D possibly being TRBD2 (5 bases). CDR3 coding DNA: TGTGCCAGCAGTGGCGAGGGAGAGGGTAATGAGCAGTTCTTC. Translation gives CASSGEGEGNEQFF.